This T cell receptor (beta chain) was sequenced for a study of PD-1 blockade in mismatch repair-deficient tumors. Overall study: Patients had over ten mismatch repair-deficient cancer types and were previously treated and progressing.

PCR or immunohistochemistry showed mismatch repair deficiency in every enrolled patient. TCRs were sequenced from three patients responding to pembrolizumab. TCRdb's table, derived via immunoSEQ multiplex PCR, lists solely in-frame clones and lacks some. In the table there are roughly 130,000 clones, about 88% of which are singletons. The ends lost 0 bases at V and 6 bases at J; junction bases unmatched: 8. Germline values: CDR1 SGDLS, CDR2 YYNGEE. The CDR3 runs 16 residues. The clonotype comes from an adult with mismatch repair-deficient cancer. The sequencing used peripheral blood, collected approximately 72 weeks after starting pembrolizumab. The V and J genes are TRBV9 and TRBJ2-2; 7 bases agree with TRBD2. The CDR3 DNA reads TGTGCCAGCAGCGTAGGCGGGAGTCTTTCCCCCGGGGAGCTGTTTTTT. It encodes CASSVGGSLSPGELFF.